Reported below is one T cell receptor beta chain. The antigen is undetermined. These data originate in a study of CD8+ T cells in alopecia areata. Whole-study findings and limits: Scalp lesions, especially in alopecia totalis/universalis, had higher clonality than normal scalp.

Germline V gives CDR1 SNHLY, CDR2 FYNNEI. V gave up 7 bases and J gave up 11 bases; unmatched junction bases: 11. There are 12 residues in the CDR3. The authors extracted RNA and reverse transcribed it into cDNA as the sequencing template. The protocol was immunoSEQ multiplex PCR, while the TCRdb copy is restricted to in-frame clones and leaves out a portion. The repertoire has 200,000 to 250,000 clones, approximately 72% of them found once; the top ten carry 1% to 1.5%. Treatment indicated: oral pan-JAK inhibitor, 5-10 mg twice daily. Specimen: CD4+ T cells sorted from blood, collected at approximately week 42, from a patient treated with tofacitinib. The clonotype was recovered from a human donor with alopecia areata. V and J are TRBV2 and TRBJ2-7; 7 bases map to TRBD2. The CDR3, as DNA: TGTGCCAGCACCCCAGCGGGGCCCTTTGAGTACTTC. It encodes CASTPAGPFEYF.